This entry describes one T cell receptor (beta chain). Its cognate antigen is unknown. Some clones are missing from TCRdb's copy, which holds only in-frame ones; the method was immunoSEQ multiplex PCR. The sample has approximately 41,000 clones, 75% to 90% seen once; the top ten hold around 1.5%. This sample is drawn from a study of a mutant IDH1 vaccine in newly diagnosed glioma. As for the study in general: Vaccinations were initiated 4-6 weeks following radiotherapy alone, or were given together with temozolomide cycles.

V lost 3 bases, J lost 2 bases, and 6 bases stayed unmatched. This CDR3 is 15 amino acids long. Per germline, CDR1 SGHRS and CDR2 YFSETQ. General observations from the study: Alterations occurring in top peripheral T cell clonotypes seemed unrelated to pseudoprogression.

The time point was: week 35, safety follow-up. Mutant IDH1 20-mer peptide, at 300 ug, made up each vaccine dose, with topical imiquimod. Specimen: PBMCs, collected from a glioma patient whose treatment included an IDH1 peptide vaccine. This TCR was recovered from a man aged 40-55 years with glioma. This chain links TRBV5-1 with TRBJ2-3, with 7 nucleotides matching TRBD1. CDR3 loop: CASSSKGAITDTQYF. CDR3 DNA sequence: TGCGCCAGCAGCTCCAAGGGGGCTATCACAGATACGCAGTATTTT.